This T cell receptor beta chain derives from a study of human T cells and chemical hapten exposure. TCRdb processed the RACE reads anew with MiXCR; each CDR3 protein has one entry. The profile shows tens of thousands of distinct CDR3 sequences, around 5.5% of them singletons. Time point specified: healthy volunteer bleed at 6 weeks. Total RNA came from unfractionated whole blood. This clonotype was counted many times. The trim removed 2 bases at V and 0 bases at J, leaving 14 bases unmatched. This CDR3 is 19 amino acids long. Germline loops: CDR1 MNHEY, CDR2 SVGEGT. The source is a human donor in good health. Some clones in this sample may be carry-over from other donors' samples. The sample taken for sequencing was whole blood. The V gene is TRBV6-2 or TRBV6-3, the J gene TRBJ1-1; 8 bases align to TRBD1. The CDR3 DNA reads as TGTGCCAGCAGTTACCTCCATGGACAGGGTCGAATCATGAACACTGAAGCTTTCTTT. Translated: CASSYLHGQGRIMNTEAFF.